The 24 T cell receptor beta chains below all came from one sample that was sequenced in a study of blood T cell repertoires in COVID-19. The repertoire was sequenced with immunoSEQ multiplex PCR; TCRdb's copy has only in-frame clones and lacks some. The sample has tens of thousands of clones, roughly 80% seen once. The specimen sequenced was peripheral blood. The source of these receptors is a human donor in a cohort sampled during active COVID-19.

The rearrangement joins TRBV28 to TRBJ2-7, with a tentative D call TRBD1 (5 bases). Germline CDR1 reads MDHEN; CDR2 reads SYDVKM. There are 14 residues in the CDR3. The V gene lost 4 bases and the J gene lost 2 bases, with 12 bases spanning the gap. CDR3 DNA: TGTGCCAGCAGTTCAGGGTCTATGACCTACGAGCAGTACTTC. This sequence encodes CASSSGSMTYEQYF.

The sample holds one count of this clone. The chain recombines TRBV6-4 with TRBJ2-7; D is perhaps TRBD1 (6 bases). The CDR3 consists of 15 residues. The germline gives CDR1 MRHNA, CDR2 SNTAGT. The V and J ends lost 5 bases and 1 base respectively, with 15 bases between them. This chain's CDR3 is CASSRPRDTSYEQYF. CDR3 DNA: TGTGCCAGCAGTCGGCCCCGGGACACATCCTACGAGCAGTACTTC.

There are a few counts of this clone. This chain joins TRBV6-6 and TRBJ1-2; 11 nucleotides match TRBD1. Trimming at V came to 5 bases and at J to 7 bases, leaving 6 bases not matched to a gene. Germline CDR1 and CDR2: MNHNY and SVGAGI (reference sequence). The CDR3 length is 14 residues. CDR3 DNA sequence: TGTGCCAGCAGTCCCTTTGGACAGGGGGCTGGCTACACCTTC. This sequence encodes CASSPFGQGAGYTF.

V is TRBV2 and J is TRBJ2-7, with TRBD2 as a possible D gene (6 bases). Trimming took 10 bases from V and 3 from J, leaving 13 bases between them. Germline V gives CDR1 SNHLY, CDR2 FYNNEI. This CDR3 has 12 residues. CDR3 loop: CATSSAHYEQYF. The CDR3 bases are TGTGCCACCTCTAGCGCCCACTACGAGCAGTACTTC.

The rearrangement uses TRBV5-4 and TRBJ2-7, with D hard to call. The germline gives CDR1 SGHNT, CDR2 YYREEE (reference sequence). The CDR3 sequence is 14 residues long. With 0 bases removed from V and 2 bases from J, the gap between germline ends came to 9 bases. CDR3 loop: CASSLATEPYEQYF. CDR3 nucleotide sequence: TGTGCCAGCAGCTTGGCCACGGAGCCCTACGAGCAGTACTTC. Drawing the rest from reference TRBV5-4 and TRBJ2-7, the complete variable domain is ETGVTQSPTHLIKTRGQQVTLRCSSQSGHNTVSWYQQALGQGPQFIFQYYREEENGRGNFPPRFSGLQFPNYSSELNVNALELDDSALYLCASSLATEPYEQYFGPGTRLTVT.

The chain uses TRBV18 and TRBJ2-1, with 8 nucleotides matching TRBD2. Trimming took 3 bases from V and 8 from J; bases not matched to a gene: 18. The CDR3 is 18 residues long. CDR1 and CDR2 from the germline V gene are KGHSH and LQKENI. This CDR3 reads CASSPFFTRQRESDEQFF. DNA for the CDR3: TGTGCCAGCTCACCTTTTTTCACGAGGCAGCGGGAGAGCGATGAGCAGTTCTTC.

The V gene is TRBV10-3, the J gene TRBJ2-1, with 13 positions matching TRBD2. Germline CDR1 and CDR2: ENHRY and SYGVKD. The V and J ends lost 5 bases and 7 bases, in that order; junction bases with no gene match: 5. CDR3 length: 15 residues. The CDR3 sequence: CAISSTTSGRNEQFF. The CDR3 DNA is TGTGCCATCAGTTCCACGACTAGCGGGAGGAATGAGCAGTTCTTC.

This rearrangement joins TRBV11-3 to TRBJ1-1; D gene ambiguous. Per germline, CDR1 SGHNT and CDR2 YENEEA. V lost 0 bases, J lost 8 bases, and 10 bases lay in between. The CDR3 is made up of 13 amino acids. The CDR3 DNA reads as TGTGCCAGCAGCTTAGATGGGAGAAAAGAAGCTTTCTTT. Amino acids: CASSLDGRKEAFF.

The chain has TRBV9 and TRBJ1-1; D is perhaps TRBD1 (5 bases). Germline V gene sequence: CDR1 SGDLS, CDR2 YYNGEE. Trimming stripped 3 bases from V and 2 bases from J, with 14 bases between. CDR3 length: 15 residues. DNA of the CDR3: TGTGCCAGCAGCGCGCGTGGGGCAGCAAACACTGAAGCTTTCTTT. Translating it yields CASSARGAANTEAFF.

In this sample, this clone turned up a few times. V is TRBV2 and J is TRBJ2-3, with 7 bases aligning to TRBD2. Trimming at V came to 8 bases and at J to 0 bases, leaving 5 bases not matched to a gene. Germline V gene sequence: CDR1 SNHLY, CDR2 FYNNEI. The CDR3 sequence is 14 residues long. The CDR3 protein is CASGEGISTDTQYF. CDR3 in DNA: TGTGCCAGCGGGGAGGGGATCAGCACAGATACGCAGTATTTT.

CDR3 amino acids: CASSSDSTDTQYF. In DNA, the CDR3 is TGTGCCAGCAGCAGCGACAGCACAGATACGCAGTATTTT. The rearrangement joins TRBV5-4 to TRBJ2-3; D is ambiguous. The ends were cut back, 4 bases at V and 0 bases at J, with 6 bases in the middle. The CDR3 is 13 amino acids. The germline CDR1 and CDR2 sequences are SGHNT and YYREEE (reference sequence).

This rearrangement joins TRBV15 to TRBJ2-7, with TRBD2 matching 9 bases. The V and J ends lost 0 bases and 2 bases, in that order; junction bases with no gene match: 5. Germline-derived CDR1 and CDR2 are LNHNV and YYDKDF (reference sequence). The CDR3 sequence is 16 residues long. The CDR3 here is CATSRDRAGGPYEQYF. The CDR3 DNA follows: TGTGCCACCAGCAGAGATCGGGCGGGAGGGCCCTACGAGCAGTACTTC.

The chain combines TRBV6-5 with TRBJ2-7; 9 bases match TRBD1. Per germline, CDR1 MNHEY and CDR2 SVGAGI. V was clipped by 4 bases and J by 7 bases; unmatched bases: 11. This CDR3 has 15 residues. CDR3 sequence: CASSSPGQGTGEQYF. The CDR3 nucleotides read TGTGCCAGCAGTTCCCCGGGACAGGGTACAGGGGAGCAGTACTTC.

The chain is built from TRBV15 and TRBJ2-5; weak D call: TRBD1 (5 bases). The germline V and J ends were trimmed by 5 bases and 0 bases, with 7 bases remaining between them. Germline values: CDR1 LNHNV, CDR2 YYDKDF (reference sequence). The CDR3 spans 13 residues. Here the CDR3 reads CATSADNQETQYF. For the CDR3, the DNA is TGTGCCACCAGCGCGGACAACCAAGAGACCCAGTACTTC.

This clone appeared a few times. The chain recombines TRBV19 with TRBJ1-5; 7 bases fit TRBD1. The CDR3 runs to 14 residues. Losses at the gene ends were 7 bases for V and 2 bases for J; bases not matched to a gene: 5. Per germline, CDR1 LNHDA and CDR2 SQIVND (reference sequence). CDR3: CASTGTVGNQPQHF. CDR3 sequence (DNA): TGTGCCAGTACTGGGACAGTTGGCAATCAGCCCCAGCATTTT.

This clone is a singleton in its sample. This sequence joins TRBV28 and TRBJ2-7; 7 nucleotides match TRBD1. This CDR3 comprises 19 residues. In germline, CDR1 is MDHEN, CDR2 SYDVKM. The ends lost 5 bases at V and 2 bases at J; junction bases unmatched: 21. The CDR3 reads CASSAALGSLGTVTYEQYF. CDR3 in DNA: TGTGCCAGCAGTGCCGCTTTGGGAAGCCTCGGGACAGTAACCTACGAGCAGTACTTC. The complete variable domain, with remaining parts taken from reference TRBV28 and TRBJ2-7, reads DVKVTQSSRYLVKRTGEKVFLECVQDMDHENMFWYRQDPGLGLRLIYFSYDVKMKEKGDIPEGYSVSREKKERFSLILESASTNQTSMYLCASSAALGSLGTVTYEQYFGPGTRLTVT.

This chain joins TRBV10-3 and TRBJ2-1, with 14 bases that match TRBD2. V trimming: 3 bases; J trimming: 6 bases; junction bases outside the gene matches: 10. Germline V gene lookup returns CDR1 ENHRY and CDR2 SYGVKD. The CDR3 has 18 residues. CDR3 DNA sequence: TGTGCCATCAGTGAAGGTTTGACTAGCGGGAGGGGCCGCAATGAGCAGTTCTTC. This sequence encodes CAISEGLTSGRGRNEQFF.

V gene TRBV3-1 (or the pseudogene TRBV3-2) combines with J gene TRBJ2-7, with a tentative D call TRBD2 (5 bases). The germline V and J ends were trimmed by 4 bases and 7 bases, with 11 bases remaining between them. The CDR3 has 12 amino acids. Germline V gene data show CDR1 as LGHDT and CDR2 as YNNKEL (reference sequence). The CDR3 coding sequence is TGTGCCAGCAGCCTACGACGAGGGGAGCAGTACTTC. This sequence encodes CASSLRRGEQYF.

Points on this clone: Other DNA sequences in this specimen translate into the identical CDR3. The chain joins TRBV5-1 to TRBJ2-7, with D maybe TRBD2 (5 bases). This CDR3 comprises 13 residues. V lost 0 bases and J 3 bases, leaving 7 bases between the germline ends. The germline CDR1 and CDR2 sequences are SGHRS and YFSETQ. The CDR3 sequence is CASSLDTSYEQYF. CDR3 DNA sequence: TGCGCCAGCAGCTTGGACACTAGCTACGAGCAGTACTTC.

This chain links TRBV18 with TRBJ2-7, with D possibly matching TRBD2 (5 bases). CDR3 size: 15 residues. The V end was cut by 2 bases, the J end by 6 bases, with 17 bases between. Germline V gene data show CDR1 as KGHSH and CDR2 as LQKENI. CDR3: CASSPKGGGGREQYF. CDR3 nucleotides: TGTGCCAGCTCACCAAAAGGAGGCGGCGGCCGCGAGCAGTACTTC.

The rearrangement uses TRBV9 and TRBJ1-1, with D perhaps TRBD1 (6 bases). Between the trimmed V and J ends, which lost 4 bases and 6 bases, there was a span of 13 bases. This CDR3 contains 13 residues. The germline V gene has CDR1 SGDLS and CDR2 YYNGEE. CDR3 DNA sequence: TGTGCCAGCAGCCGTAGGGCAGGGGCTGAAGCTTTCTTT. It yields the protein CASSRRAGAEAFF.

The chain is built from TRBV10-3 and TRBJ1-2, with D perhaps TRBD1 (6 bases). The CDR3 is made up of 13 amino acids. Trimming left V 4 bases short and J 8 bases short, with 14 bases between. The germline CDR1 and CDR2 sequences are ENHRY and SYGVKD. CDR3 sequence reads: CAISVEGGYGYTF. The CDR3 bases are TGTGCCATCAGTGTAGAGGGGGGGTACGGCTACACCTTC.

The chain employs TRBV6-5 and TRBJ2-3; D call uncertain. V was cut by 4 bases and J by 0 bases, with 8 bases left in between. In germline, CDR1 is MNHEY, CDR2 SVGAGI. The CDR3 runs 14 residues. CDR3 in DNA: TGTGCCAGCAGTTTACGACAAAGCACAGATACGCAGTATTTT. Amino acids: CASSLRQSTDTQYF.

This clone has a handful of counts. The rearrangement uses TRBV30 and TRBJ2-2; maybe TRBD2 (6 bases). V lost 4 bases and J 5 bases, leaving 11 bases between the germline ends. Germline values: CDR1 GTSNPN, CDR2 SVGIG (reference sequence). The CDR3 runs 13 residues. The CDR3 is CAWTIRGTGELFF. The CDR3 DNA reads TGTGCCTGGACAATTCGGGGGACCGGGGAGCTGTTTTTT.